Here is one TCR beta chain with its context. Its antigen is currently unknown. The table came from immunoSEQ multiplex PCR; TCRdb's copy has only in-frame clones and leaves some out. The sample yields roughly 35,000 clones, 86% seen once. These data come from a study of T cell responses to AZD1222 COVID-19 vaccine. Study outcomes and limitations: Repertoires were collected only later (after the peak T cell response had occurred). Reports say nearly half of spike-specific TCRs go after unmutated variant regions. With dominance at 160-218 and 743-854, vaccine-associated CD4 TCRs spanned spike. Females made up more of the donors, who were largely white British, and clonal diversity may have come out too low.

CDR3 length: 14 residues. Per the germline V gene, CDR1 is SGHRS and CDR2 is YFSETQ. Trimming removed 4 bases from V and 3 bases from J; junction bases left unmatched: 3. The receptor was derived from an adult in good health. The chain recombines TRBV5-1 with TRBJ1-1; TRBD1 matches 10 bases. Sequencing was performed on peripheral blood, taken on day 0 of AZD1222 vaccination. CDR3 DNA sequence: TGCGCCAGCAGCCCGGACAGGGGGGACACTGAAGCTTTCTTT. It translates to CASSPDRGDTEAFF.